This T cell receptor beta chain emerged from a study of response to subunit inactivated influenza vaccine. TCRdb passed the RT-PCR reads through MiXCR, listing each CDR3 protein once. The sample has roughly 550,000 distinct CDR3 sequences, roughly 25% seen once; the top ten hold around 2.8%. CDR3 length equals 14 residues. Germline V gives CDR1 GTSNPN, CDR2 SVGIG (reference sequence). Trimming removed 4 bases from V and 5 bases from J; junction bases left unmatched: 6. The same sample was also studied in work on T cells expressing NK-cell markers. That work contributes: Synthesis of TCR beta cDNA relied on 5'RACE template switching carrying UMIs. The TCR beta repertoires were obtained from sorted CD3+CD56+NKG2C+, CD3+CD56+NKG2C- and CD3+CD56-NKG2C+ T cells. Among eight sequenced donors, seven carried HCMV seropositivity while one was seronegative. Restricting sorting to alpha-beta TCR T cells was achieved in several experiments by an anti-gamma-delta TCR antibody.

This receptor was obtained from a middle-aged man who received an inactivated influenza vaccine. The source was CD4+ T cells sorted from PBMCs, collected roughly 13 days after vaccination. The chain carries TRBV30 and TRBJ2-3, with 10 bases matching TRBD1. CDR3 residues: CAWNGDRGVDTQYF. The CDR3 DNA follows: TGTGCCTGGAACGGGGACAGGGGCGTAGATACGCAGTATTTT.